One and the same sample provided the 31 T cell receptor beta chains below, sequenced in a study of post-analysis software for immune sequencing data. Sequencing libraries made from TCR beta cDNA carried unique molecular identifiers. TCRdb processed the PCR reads anew with MiXCR; each CDR3 protein has one entry. The table has about 430,000 distinct CDR3 sequences, about 40% seen once. These receptors lack a known antigen. Findings and limits, study-wide: TRBV segments more frequent in patients than in controls numbered a few and included TRBV5-6, TRBV5-1 and TRBV20-1.

Input material: blood. Source of these receptors: a girl aged 2-10 years with multiple sclerosis.

This clonotype was seen only a few times. The chain combines TRBV5-1 with TRBJ1-1; 7 bases are a match to TRBD1. Germline V gene lookup returns CDR1 SGHRS and CDR2 YFSETQ. Unmatched junction bases numbered 16, after V lost 5 bases and J lost 6 bases. This CDR3 region has 16 residues. CDR3 sequence (DNA): TGCGCCAGCAGAAACCGGGGGAACACAGGGGTCCCTGAAGCTTTCTTT. It encodes CASRNRGNTGVPEAFF.

This clonotype was observed many times. This chain links TRBV6-5 with TRBJ2-7; D is ambiguous. Per germline, CDR1 MNHEY and CDR2 SVGAGI. V lost 3 bases and J 2 bases, leaving 8 bases between the germline ends. This CDR3 is built from 13 residues. The CDR3 region is CASSYGQTYEQYF. CDR3 DNA: TGTGCCAGCAGTTATGGGCAGACCTACGAGCAGTACTTC.

The V call is TRBV11-1, the J call TRBJ2-3, with D perhaps matching TRBD1 (6 bases). The V gene lost 5 bases and the J gene lost 11 bases, with 20 bases spanning the gap. Germline loops: CDR1 SGHAT, CDR2 FQDESV (reference sequence). This CDR3 region has 14 residues. In DNA form, the CDR3 reads TGTGCCAGCAGCCCGGTGCAGGGGCTAAGTATGCAGTATTTT. Encoded protein: CASSPVQGLSMQYF.

The chain has TRBV6-1 and TRBJ2-3; D gene unclear. This CDR3 spans 16 amino acids. Germline V gives CDR1 MNHNS, CDR2 SASEGT. V was cut by 5 bases and J by 0 bases, with 15 bases left in between. The CDR3: CASSPRTSTSTDTQYF. The CDR3 DNA reads as TGTGCCAGCAGTCCGAGAACTTCGACTAGCACAGATACGCAGTATTTT.

The chain couples TRBV20-1 to TRBJ2-7, with D perhaps TRBD1 (6 bases). This CDR3 contains 13 residues. Deletions cut 6 bases from V and 3 bases from J, with 15 bases between. Germline CDR1 and CDR2: DFQATT and SNEGSKA (reference sequence). The CDR3 DNA sequence: TGCAGTGCAGGGGGACCTGCGGGCTACGAGCAGTACTTC. It encodes CSAGGPAGYEQYF.

This clonotype was counted once. DNA of the CDR3: TGTGCCAGCAGCCCCCAAGCCCTAGGCACTGGAAACACCATATATTTT. It translates to CASSPQALGTGNTIYF. V is TRBV7-2 and J is TRBJ1-3; D remains ambiguous. The CDR3 is 16 amino acids. The V and J ends lost 5 bases and 2 bases respectively, with 16 bases between them. Germline CDR1 reads SGHTA; CDR2 reads FQGNSA.

The V and J genes are TRBV7-8 and TRBJ2-1; D gene ambiguous. Germline lookup yields CDR1 SGHVS and CDR2 FQNEAQ. The CDR3 runs to 13 residues. Trimming took off 1 base at V and 5 bases at J, with 6 bases between the two ends. As DNA, the CDR3 is TGTGCCAGCAGCTTAGACCTTAACAATGAGCAGTTCTTC. Translation gives CASSLDLNNEQFF.

The CDR3 loop reads CASSPFGIWQGANTEAFF. The CDR3 DNA reads TGTGCCAGCAGCCCGTTTGGGATTTGGCAGGGGGCAAACACTGAAGCTTTCTTT. This chain links TRBV7-3 with TRBJ1-1; TRBD1 matches 8 bases. J was trimmed by 2 bases and V by 5 bases; bases with no gene match: 16. The CDR3 consists of 18 residues. The germline CDR1 and CDR2 sequences are SGHTA and FQGTGA.

This chain uses TRBV10-3 with TRBJ2-1, with no clear D. The germline V and J ends were trimmed by 0 bases and 9 bases, with 15 bases remaining between them. Germline V gene lookup returns CDR1 ENHRY and CDR2 SYGVKD. The CDR3 spans 15 residues. Written as DNA, the CDR3 is TGTGCCATCAGTGAGTCGATGCAGGTCTACGGTGAGCAGTTCTTC. Encoded protein: CAISESMQVYGEQFF.

DNA for the CDR3: TGCAGCGTTGAACCCCCCCTTGGCGCGGGGGGGAACTACAATGAGCAGTTCTTC. It yields the protein CSVEPPLGAGGNYNEQFF. The J gene is TRBJ2-1, the V gene TRBV29-1, with TRBD2 identical over 9 bases. The length of the CDR3 is 18 residues. Unmatched junction bases numbered 14, after V lost 2 bases and J lost 3 bases. CDR1 is SQVTM, CDR2 ANQGSEA, per germline.

This clonotype occurred a few times. The J gene is TRBJ1-1, the V gene TRBV7-3; D remains ambiguous. The CDR3 loop spans 17 amino acids. V was trimmed by 1 base and J by 5 bases, leaving 20 bases between them. Germline CDR1 SGHTA, CDR2 FQGTGA. The CDR3: CASSLNYKIPGETEAFF. In DNA, the CDR3 is TGTGCCAGCAGCTTAAATTACAAGATCCCGGGTGAAACTGAAGCTTTCTTT.

This chain uses TRBV29-1 with TRBJ2-1; D may be TRBD1 (5 bases). V shed 0 bases and J shed 6 bases, with 15 bases lying between them. The CDR3 totals 15 residues. Germline V gene lookup returns CDR1 SQVTM and CDR2 ANQGSEA. The CDR3 loop reads CSVEESGIMGNEQFF. Here the CDR3 DNA reads TGCAGCGTTGAAGAGTCAGGGATTATGGGCAATGAGCAGTTCTTC.

The chain uses TRBV29-1 and TRBJ2-3, with D perhaps being TRBD1 or TRBD2 (5 bases each). Trimming shortened V by 7 bases and J by 2 bases, and 13 bases separated the two germline ends. The CDR3 covers 13 residues. The germline V gene has CDR1 SQVTM and CDR2 ANQGSEA. CDR3 in DNA: TGCAGCGCCCGGGACCCCAACACAGATACGCAGTATTTT. It specifies CSARDPNTDTQYF.

This clonotype was counted between two and nine times. The chain joins TRBV12-3 or TRBV12-4 to TRBJ2-3; 12 bases line up with TRBD2. The CDR3 has 15 residues. The J segment lost 4 bases and the V segment lost 6 bases, leaving 5 bases of the junction unmatched. CDR3 in amino acids: CASSISSGRADTQYF. The CDR3, as DNA: TGTGCCAGCAGCATATCTAGCGGGAGGGCAGATACGCAGTATTTT.

The chain couples TRBV20-1 to TRBJ1-4; D is perhaps TRBD1 (5 bases). The V end was cut by 7 bases, the J end by 4 bases, with 13 bases between. Germline CDR1 and CDR2: DFQATT and SNEGSKA (reference sequence). The CDR3 length is 13 residues. CDR3 protein: CSVRDGRNEKLFF. The CDR3 coding sequence is TGCAGTGTTCGGGACGGCCGTAATGAAAAACTGTTTTTT.

The genes are TRBV4-1 and TRBJ1-1, with D unresolved. This CDR3 comprises 15 residues. V was pared by 4 bases and J by 0 bases, with 12 bases between. Per the germline V gene, CDR1 is MGHRA and CDR2 is YSYEKL. The CDR3 coding sequence is TGCGCCAGCAGCCGAATACAGCAACTGAACACTGAAGCTTTCTTT. This codes for CASSRIQQLNTEAFF.

This clonotype was found a few times. The chain links TRBV20-1 to TRBJ2-4, with 11 positions matching TRBD2. V trimming: 2 bases; J trimming: 5 bases; junction bases outside the gene matches: 5. Germline CDR1 reads DFQATT; CDR2 reads SNEGSKA (reference sequence). This CDR3 has 15 amino acids. For the CDR3, the DNA is TGCAGTGCTAGAATAGCGGGAGGGAAGCAAAACATTCAGTACTTC. Encoded protein: CSARIAGGKQNIQYF.

This clonotype was recorded a few times. V gene TRBV28 combines with J gene TRBJ2-7, with D tentatively TRBD1 (6 bases). V lost 6 bases, J lost 6 bases, and 21 bases lay in between. The CDR3 runs to 15 residues. Germline CDR1 and CDR2: MDHEN and SYDVKM. This CDR3 reads CASRTGQYYTGEQYF. The CDR3 nucleotides are TGTGCCAGCAGGACAGGCCAATACTATACGGGCGAGCAGTACTTC.

The chain links TRBV7-2 to TRBJ2-1; 14 positions agree with TRBD2. Trimming took 5 bases from V and 9 from J; bases not matched to a gene: 12. The CDR3 extends over 17 amino acids. Germline V gene data show CDR1 as SGHTA and CDR2 as FQGNSA. CDR3 DNA sequence: TGTGCCAGCAGCCCCCCGGGACTAGCGGGAGCCCCTGGTGAGCAGTTCTTC. Its protein is CASSPPGLAGAPGEQFF.

This clonotype turned up a few times. The chain links TRBV4-2 to TRBJ2-7; tentatively, D is TRBD2 (6 bases). Germline CDR1 is LGHNA and CDR2 is YNFKEQ. Deletions cut 3 bases from V and 2 bases from J, with 20 bases between. CDR3 length: 17 residues. The chain's CDR3 is CASSQRRESQAPYEQYF. Here the CDR3 DNA reads TGTGCCAGCAGCCAGAGGAGGGAGTCGCAGGCCCCCTACGAGCAGTACTTC.

The chain has TRBV20-1 and TRBJ2-4; weak D call: TRBD2 (5 bases). The DNA end lines up better with TRBJ2-7; the J call may be wrong. This CDR3 comprises 14 residues. Germline V gene data show CDR1 as DFQATT and CDR2 as SNEGSKA (reference sequence). This CDR3 reads CSARDGGLTYEQYF. The DNA for the CDR3 is TGCAGTGCTAGGGACGGCGGGCTTACCTACGAGCAGTACTTC.

The J gene is TRBJ1-2, the V gene TRBV4-1; no clear D. The germline CDR1 and CDR2 sequences are MGHRA and YSYEKL. Between the trimmed V and J ends, which lost 4 bases and 2 bases, there was a span of 14 bases. CDR3 length: 15 amino acids. The CDR3 loop is CASSPFTPTNYGYTF. CDR3 sequence (DNA): TGCGCCAGCAGCCCGTTCACACCTACAAACTATGGCTACACCTTC.

This chain links TRBV29-1 with TRBJ2-7, with 8 bases identical to TRBD1. The length of the CDR3 is 12 residues. Germline V gene sequence: CDR1 SQVTM, CDR2 ANQGSEA. With 3 bases clipped from V and 7 bases from J, the junction kept 5 bases outside the gene matches. CDR3 sequence reads: CSVDQGAGEQYF. DNA for the CDR3: TGCAGCGTTGATCAGGGGGCAGGGGAGCAGTACTTC.

The rearrangement uses TRBV5-6 and TRBJ2-5; the D call may be TRBD1 or TRBD2 (5 bases each). Germline CDR1 SGHDT, CDR2 YYEEEE. The CDR3 sequence is 13 residues long. V was shortened by 5 bases and J by 5 bases, with 13 bases between the two germline ends. CDR3 protein: CASSLLGTETQYF. In DNA form, the CDR3 reads TGTGCCAGCAGTCTACTAGGGACGGAGACCCAGTACTTC.

The sample holds a few counts of this clonotype. V gene TRBV5-5 combines with J gene TRBJ2-6; D unresolved. Germline V gene sequence: CDR1 SGHKS, CDR2 YYEKEE (reference sequence). V was cut by 4 bases and J by 0 bases, with 17 bases left in between. The CDR3 has 18 residues. The CDR3 DNA follows: TGTGCCAGCAGCCCCAAATCGGGCACCAGCTCTGGGGCCAACGTCCTGACTTTC. It encodes CASSPKSGTSSGANVLTF. The whole variable domain, remainder taken from reference TRBV5-5 and TRBJ2-6, is DAGVTQSPTHLIKTRGQQVTLRCSPISGHKSVSWYQQVLGQGPQFIFQYYEKEERGRGNFPDRFSARQFPNYSSELNVNALLLGDSALYLCASSPKSGTSSGANVLTFGAGSRLTVL.

V usage is TRBV7-2 and J usage is TRBJ1-3; D remains unclear. CDR3 length: 14 residues. Germline assignment: CDR1 SGHTA and CDR2 FQGNSA. V lost 3 bases, J lost 0 bases, and 6 bases lay in between. CDR3: CASSFRSSGNTIYF. For the CDR3, the DNA is TGTGCCAGCAGCTTTAGGAGCTCTGGAAACACCATATATTTT.

This clonotype was observed a few times. This rearrangement joins TRBV7-3 to TRBJ2-1; 7 positions match TRBD2. V was pared by 4 bases and J by 7 bases, with 19 bases of the junction left unmatched. There are 18 residues in the CDR3. Per germline, CDR1 SGHTA and CDR2 FQGTGA. CDR3 loop: CASSSLGGERLALNEQFF. CDR3 in DNA: TGTGCCAGCAGCTCTCTTGGGGGGGAGAGACTAGCTCTTAATGAGCAGTTCTTC.

CDR3 sequence: CSAMVGTLYNEQFF. CDR3 coding DNA: TGCAGTGCTATGGTGGGGACCCTCTACAATGAGCAGTTCTTC. The genes are TRBV20-1 and TRBJ2-1; perhaps D is TRBD1 or TRBD2 (5 bases each). CDR1 is DFQATT and CDR2 is SNEGSKA in the germline V gene (reference sequence). Trimming removed 4 bases at V and 3 bases at J, with 13 bases between. This CDR3 spans 14 amino acids.

V and J are TRBV20-1 and TRBJ1-2; no clear D gene. This CDR3 has 14 amino acids. Deletions cut 6 bases from V and 4 bases from J, with 18 bases between. CDR1 and CDR2 from the germline V gene are DFQATT and SNEGSKA (reference sequence). In DNA, the CDR3 is TGCAGTGCCGGCCTAACCGGGGTCGCCTATGGCTACACCTTC. Amino acids: CSAGLTGVAYGYTF.

The genes are TRBV14 and TRBJ1-5; D is undetermined. The CDR3 is made up of 12 amino acids. Per germline, CDR1 SGHDN and CDR2 FVKESK. Trimming cost V 5 bases and J 5 bases, with 7 bases left between them. CDR3 bases: TGTGCCAGCAGCTACGGAGATCAGCCCCAGCATTTT. This gives the protein CASSYGDQPQHF.

V usage is TRBV20-1 and J usage is TRBJ1-2; 8 bases map to TRBD1. Unmatched junction bases numbered 7, after V lost 1 base and J lost 0 bases. Germline V gene lookup returns CDR1 DFQATT and CDR2 SNEGSKA (reference sequence). The CDR3 contains 16 residues. As DNA, the CDR3 is TGCAGTGCTAGAGTTAAAAACAGGGGGTCTAACTATGGCTACACCTTC. Protein: CSARVKNRGSNYGYTF.